This T cell receptor (beta chain) was identified in a study of T cell responses to AZD1222 COVID-19 vaccine. Repertoires were generated with immunoSEQ multiplex PCR, while TCRdb's copy carries only in-frame clones and drops some. The table has approximately 150,000 clones, more than 80% seen once. Whole-study results and caveats: Nearly half of the spike-specific TCRs reportedly recognize variant regions that carry no mutations.

J gave up 3 bases and V 6 bases, and 16 bases lay outside the gene matches. The length of the CDR3 is 18 residues. Germline V gives CDR1 SGHAT, CDR2 FQNNGV. Concerning this clone: Antigen specificity is unknown.

The TCR was taken from an adult in good health. Sequencing used peripheral blood, obtained on day 0 of AZD1222 vaccination. This rearrangement joins TRBV11-2 to TRBJ2-3; 9 nucleotides align to TRBD2. The CDR3: CASSSHYSREGRTDTQYF. CDR3 nucleotide sequence: TGTGCCAGCAGTTCCCACTACTCGCGGGAGGGCCGAACAGATACGCAGTATTTT.